This T cell receptor beta chain was captured in a study of OX40 agonist ivuxolimab in advanced cancers. As for the study in general: Melanoma, hepatocellular carcinoma, head and neck or renal cell cancer occurred in dose-escalation patients. Three patients responded partially, comprising one with hepatocellular carcinoma and two with cutaneous melanoma.

Study-wide results and limits: Normalized T-cell clonal expansion was also low in a subset of nonresponders.

Comment on this clone: Its antigen is unknown.

Samples were taken at baseline and on day 1 of cycles 4 and 7. Libraries were prepared by immunoSEQ multiplex PCR; TCRdb keeps only in-frame clonotypes and omits some of them. The table includes just under 45,000 clones, less than 85% detected once. CDR3 size: 12 residues. The germline V and J ends were trimmed by 5 bases and 4 bases, with 8 bases remaining between them. Germline CDR1 and CDR2: MDHEN and SYDVKM. The sequence derives from an adult with an advanced solid tumor such as melanoma, head and neck, liver or kidney cancer. The starting material was CD4+ or CD8+ T cells sorted from blood, obtained in a trial of the OX40 agonist ivuxolimab. This chain links TRBV28 with TRBJ2-5; D call uncertain. The CDR3 is CASSTPRETQYF. In nucleotides, the CDR3 is TGTGCCAGCAGTACGCCCCGAGAGACCCAGTACTTC.